Listed here are 30 T cell receptor beta chains from one sample, sequenced in a study of blood T cell repertoires in COVID-19. Measured with immunoSEQ multiplex PCR; TCRdb has only the in-frame clones, and not every one. The sample yields roughly 200,000 clones, 84% seen once. The sequencing sample was made of PBMCs or T cells enriched from blood (not recorded which). Source of these receptors: a woman aged 30 to 39 who had been exposed to COVID-19.

V usage is TRBV7-9 and J usage is TRBJ2-1; TRBD1 might be the D (6 bases). CDR3 length: 16 residues. Per germline, CDR1 SEHNR and CDR2 FQNEAQ (reference sequence). The V end was cut by 3 bases, the J end by 4 bases, with 16 bases between. In DNA form, the CDR3 reads TGTGCCAGCAGCTTTACCACAGGGCGACTATACAATGAGCAGTTCTTC. Protein: CASSFTTGRLYNEQFF.

The gene calls are TRBV6-2 or TRBV6-3 and TRBJ1-6; 7 bases agree with TRBD1. J lost 6 bases, V lost 5 bases, and 4 bases had no gene match. The germline V gene encodes CDR1 MNHEY and CDR2 SVGEGT. There are 14 residues in the CDR3. This CDR3 reads CASSEGQPNSPLHF. The CDR3 DNA is TGTGCCAGCAGTGAGGGACAGCCTAATTCACCCCTCCACTTT.

The rearrangement joins TRBV18 to TRBJ1-2; TRBD1 matches 7 bases. V trimming: 3 bases; J trimming: 8 bases; junction bases outside the gene matches: 6. Germline V gene sequence: CDR1 KGHSH, CDR2 LQKENI. The CDR3 runs 13 residues. Written as DNA, the CDR3 is TGTGCCAGCTCACCGACAGGGCCCCAGGGCTACACCTTC. It is translated as CASSPTGPQGYTF. Full variable domain (rest looked up from reference TRBV18 and TRBJ1-2): NAGVMQNPRHLVRRRGQEARLRCSPMKGHSHVYWYRQLPEEGLKFMVYLQKENIIDESGMPKERFSAEFPKEGPSILRIQQVVRGDSAAYFCASSPTGPQGYTFGSGTRLTVV.

This clone was seen at least ten times. This sequence joins TRBV13 and TRBJ2-7, with a possible D match to TRBD1 (7 bases). Germline assignment: CDR1 PRHDT and CDR2 FYEKMQ (reference sequence). CDR3 length: 15 residues. The V end was cut by 2 bases, the J end by 5 bases, with 16 bases between. The CDR3 is CASSLTGGGPHEQYF. The CDR3 region has the DNA TGTGCCAGCAGCTTAACAGGAGGGGGCCCCCACGAGCAGTACTTC.

The rearrangement links TRBV9 to TRBJ2-1, with D possibly TRBD1 on 7 matching bases. Per the germline V gene, CDR1 is SGDLS and CDR2 is YYNGEE. V lost 3 bases, J lost 4 bases, and 17 bases lay in between. The CDR3 length is 16 residues. The CDR3 loop is CASSARGALTYNEQFF. The CDR3 DNA follows: TGTGCCAGCAGCGCCAGGGGGGCACTCACTTACAATGAGCAGTTCTTC.

The chain combines TRBV27 with TRBJ1-6; D gene uncertain. Trimming removed 8 bases at V and 8 bases at J, with 7 bases between. The CDR3 is 11 residues long. CDR1 is MNHEY and CDR2 is SMNVEV in the germline V gene (reference sequence). The CDR3 loop is CASPGDSPLHF. As DNA, the CDR3 is TGTGCCAGCCCCGGGGATTCACCCCTCCACTTT.

The chain combines TRBV5-6 with TRBJ2-7; 7 nucleotides align to TRBD2. The V gene's germline CDR1 is SGHDT and CDR2 YYEEEE. This CDR3 spans 16 amino acids. The trim removed 1 base at V and 3 bases at J, leaving 10 bases unmatched. DNA for the CDR3: TGTGCCAGCAGCTTGCGGGGACTAAGAACTTTCTACGAGCAGTACTTC. It codes for CASSLRGLRTFYEQYF.

The chain couples TRBV5-6 to TRBJ2-3, with 11 bases lining up with TRBD2. Trimming at V came to 2 bases and at J to 6 bases, leaving 5 bases not matched to a gene. Germline-derived CDR1 and CDR2 are SGHDT and YYEEEE. CDR3 length: 15 residues. CDR3 in amino acids: CASSFLAGGGDTQYF. CDR3 DNA sequence: TGTGCCAGCAGCTTCCTAGCGGGGGGCGGGGATACGCAGTATTTT.

The chain carries TRBV5-8 and TRBJ1-3; the D gene is possibly TRBD1 (6 bases). CDR1 and CDR2 (germline): SGHTS, YDEGEE. Trimming removed 4 bases from V and 4 bases from J, with 12 bases in between. This CDR3 has 14 residues. The CDR3 sequence is CASSRGQEGNTIYF. The CDR3 DNA is TGTGCCAGCAGCCGGGGACAAGAAGGAAACACCATATATTTT.

This clone appeared a single time. This rearrangement joins TRBV7-2 to TRBJ2-7; TRBD1 matches 9 bases. V lost 1 base and J lost 2; bases outside the gene matches: 3. The CDR3 sequence is 15 residues long. Germline CDR1 reads SGHTA; CDR2 reads FQGNSA. CDR3 DNA: TGTGCCAGCAGCTTAGAAGGGACAGGGACCTACGAGCAGTACTTC. Amino acid sequence: CASSLEGTGTYEQYF.

The rearrangement uses TRBV7-3 and TRBJ2-7; D gene unclear. The CDR3 spans 12 residues. The ends were cut back, 2 bases at V and 7 bases at J, with 9 bases in the middle. From germline, CDR1 is SGHTA and CDR2 FQGTGA. For the CDR3, the DNA is TGTGCCAGCAGCTTAGGTCAGAGGGAGCAGTACTTC. Its protein is CASSLGQREQYF.

This clone was observed once. This chain uses TRBV9 with TRBJ1-4, with a possible D match to TRBD1 (5 bases). This CDR3 has 15 amino acids. Trimming shortened V by 0 bases and J by 8 bases, and 14 bases separated the two germline ends. Germline V gene data show CDR1 as SGDLS and CDR2 as YYNGEE. CDR3: CASSVEGRVKEKLFF. The CDR3 nucleotides are TGTGCCAGCAGCGTAGAGGGCAGGGTAAAGGAAAAACTGTTTTTT.

This chain joins TRBV9 and TRBJ1-3, with 9 nucleotides matching TRBD1. The CDR3 runs 15 residues. Germline lookup yields CDR1 SGDLS and CDR2 YYNGEE. V was pared by 3 bases and J by 10 bases, with 11 bases of the junction left unmatched. The chain's CDR3 is CASSGDPDRGRTIYF. The CDR3 DNA follows: TGTGCCAGCAGCGGGGACCCGGACAGGGGCCGGACCATATATTTT.

This clone was found a few times. The chain links TRBV7-9 to TRBJ2-2; TRBD1 matches at 9 bases. CDR3 length equals 13 residues. Trimming took 6 bases from V and 10 from J; bases not matched to a gene: 6. Germline assignment: CDR1 SEHNR and CDR2 FQNEAQ (reference sequence). In DNA form, the CDR3 reads TGTGCCAGCAGGGCTACAGGGGGCGAGGAGCTGTTTTTT. It translates to CASRATGGEELFF.

The V gene is TRBV3-1 (or the pseudogene TRBV3-2), the J gene TRBJ2-2; TRBD2 agrees at 11 bases. The CDR3 totals 17 residues. The germline gives CDR1 LGHDT, CDR2 YNNKEL (reference sequence). V shed 4 bases, J shed 4 bases, and the junction held 8 bases outside the gene matches. The CDR3 DNA reads as TGTGCCAGCAGCCGCATGACTAGCGGGGATTTCACCGGGGAGCTGTTTTTT. It is translated as CASSRMTSGDFTGELFF.

The chain uses TRBV6-5 and TRBJ1-1; D may be TRBD1 (5 bases). Germline assignment: CDR1 MNHEY and CDR2 SVGAGI. Trimming shortened V by 0 bases and J by 5 bases, and 16 bases separated the two germline ends. The CDR3 contains 16 residues. CDR3 DNA sequence: TGTGCCAGCAGTTACTCGAGTGGGGGGAGGAGAACTGAAGCTTTCTTT. As protein: CASSYSSGGRRTEAFF.

The chain joins TRBV5-1 to TRBJ2-3, with TRBD2 as a possible D gene (5 bases). CDR3 length: 16 amino acids. CDR1 is SGHRS, CDR2 YFSETQ, per germline. The V and J ends lost 0 bases and 2 bases respectively, with 13 bases between them. This CDR3 reads CASSLGAVLTTDTQYF. CDR3 DNA sequence: TGCGCCAGCAGCTTGGGAGCGGTCTTAACCACAGATACGCAGTATTTT.

The chain is built from TRBV2 and TRBJ2-7; TRBD1 aligns across 8 bases. This CDR3 region has 14 residues. Germline V gene lookup returns CDR1 SNHLY and CDR2 FYNNEI. The V gene end was trimmed by 6 bases and the J gene end by 0 bases; junction bases not matched to a gene: 4. The CDR3 sequence is CASRQTGASYEQYF. In DNA, the CDR3 is TGTGCCAGCAGACAGACAGGGGCCTCCTACGAGCAGTACTTC.

This clone was recorded a few times. The V call is TRBV29-1, the J call TRBJ1-4, with TRBD1 matching over 8 bases. This CDR3 region has 15 residues. J was trimmed by 6 bases and V by 2 bases; bases with no gene match: 8. The V gene's germline CDR1 is SQVTM and CDR2 ANQGSEA. The CDR3 loop is CSVELPGQDDEKLFF. As DNA, the CDR3 is TGCAGCGTTGAATTACCGGGACAGGATGATGAAAAACTGTTTTTT.

This clone came up a few times. The chain links TRBV4-3 to TRBJ1-5, with 9 bases aligning to TRBD1. J gave up 3 bases and V 3 bases, and 3 bases lay outside the gene matches. This CDR3 region has 15 residues. Germline CDR1 and CDR2: LGHNA and YSLEER. The CDR3 DNA reads TGCGCCAGCAGCCAGGGGACAGGGTACAATCAGCCCCAGCATTTT. It yields the protein CASSQGTGYNQPQHF.

The chain uses TRBV5-1 and TRBJ2-1; 9 nucleotides align to TRBD1. V gave up 3 bases and J gave up 7 bases; unmatched junction bases: 8. This CDR3 spans 15 amino acids. Germline values: CDR1 SGHRS, CDR2 YFSETQ. Here the CDR3 DNA reads TGCGCCAGCAGCTCGGACGACAGGGGGACGAATGAGCAGTTCTTC. This sequence encodes CASSSDDRGTNEQFF.

This chain joins TRBV27 and TRBJ2-7; 7 nucleotides agree with TRBD1. CDR1 MNHEY and CDR2 SMNVEV come from the germline V gene (reference sequence). CDR3 length: 13 amino acids. Losses at the gene ends were 4 bases for V and 3 bases for J; bases not matched to a gene: 3. The CDR3 region has the DNA TGTGCCAGCAGTTGGGACAGCAACTACGAGCAGTACTTC. Amino acids: CASSWDSNYEQYF.

J is TRBJ2-7 and V is TRBV27; D call uncertain. Germline-derived CDR1 and CDR2 are MNHEY and SMNVEV (reference sequence). This CDR3 is 11 amino acids long. V gave up 6 bases and J gave up 0 bases, with 3 bases separating them. CDR3 sequence: CASSHSYEQYF. The CDR3 nucleotides are TGTGCCAGCAGCCACTCCTACGAGCAGTACTTC.

J is TRBJ1-2 and V is TRBV4-3; D is unresolved. The V and J ends lost 0 bases and 7 bases respectively, with 12 bases between them. Germline CDR1 and CDR2: LGHNA and YSLEER. The CDR3 runs to 14 residues. CDR3 region: CASSQDDGYGGYTF. For the CDR3, the DNA is TGCGCCAGCAGCCAAGATGACGGGTATGGTGGCTACACCTTC.

V usage is TRBV6-5 and J usage is TRBJ1-2; 7 bases fit TRBD1. Germline V gene data show CDR1 as MNHEY and CDR2 as SVGAGI. The V and J ends lost 4 bases and 6 bases, in that order; junction bases with no gene match: 11. The CDR3 length is 15 residues. The CDR3 DNA is TGTGCCAGCAGTTTAACTGCGGGGACAGTGGATGGCTACACCTTC. It encodes CASSLTAGTVDGYTF.

V is TRBV6-6 and J is TRBJ1-2; D may be TRBD1 (5 bases). V was clipped by 5 bases and J by 1 base, with 11 bases between them. The CDR3 extends over 14 amino acids. In germline, CDR1 is MNHNY, CDR2 SVGAGI (reference sequence). The CDR3 DNA reads TGTGCCAGCAGTCCTGACAGCCTTAACTATGGCTACACCTTC. Translating gives CASSPDSLNYGYTF.

The chain joins TRBV30 to TRBJ1-2; D is possibly TRBD1 (6 bases). Trimming stripped 1 base from V and 6 bases from J, with 12 bases between. The germline gives CDR1 GTSNPN, CDR2 SVGIG (reference sequence). The CDR3 loop spans 13 amino acids. The CDR3 loop is CAWSAQGKNGYTF. In DNA, the CDR3 is TGTGCCTGGAGTGCACAGGGTAAAAATGGCTACACCTTC.

The chain couples TRBV10-2 to TRBJ1-3; D perhaps matches TRBD1 (5 bases). The germline CDR1 and CDR2 sequences are WSHSY and SAAADI. V gave up 0 bases and J gave up 0 bases, with 9 bases separating them. This CDR3 has 16 amino acids. CDR3 nucleotides: TGCGCCAGCAGTGAGTCTCACAGGACCTCTGGAAACACCATATATTTT. This encodes CASSESHRTSGNTIYF.

The chain combines TRBV5-1 with TRBJ1-2; 12 nucleotides match TRBD1. Germline V gene lookup returns CDR1 SGHRS and CDR2 YFSETQ. This CDR3 has 12 residues. Losses at the gene ends were 4 bases for V and 10 bases for J; bases not matched to a gene: 2. This chain's CDR3 is CASSGGQGAYTF. The CDR3, as DNA: TGCGCCAGCAGCGGGGGACAGGGGGCCTACACCTTC.

V gene TRBV19 combines with J gene TRBJ1-3; 8 positions agree with TRBD1. V lost 6 bases to trimming and J lost 4 bases; unmatched junction nucleotides: 8. The CDR3 has 15 residues. CDR1 is LNHDA and CDR2 is SQIVND in the germline V gene (reference sequence). The CDR3 protein is CASRAPGGRGNTIYF. CDR3 nucleotides: TGTGCCAGTAGGGCCCCAGGGGGCAGAGGAAACACCATATATTTT.